This T cell receptor beta chain comes out of a study of T cells in Graves' hyperthyroidism and ophthalmopathy. The overall study: Peripheral blood was collected at initial diagnosis, before any treatment.

This clonotype was counted at least ten times. Roughly 10 ml of fresh peripheral blood supplied the PBMCs. This CDR3 has 14 amino acids. Trimming pared 0 bases from V and 3 bases from J, leaving 9 bases between. CDR1 is LGHDT, CDR2 YNNKEL, per germline (reference sequence). Amplification of TCR beta CDR3 regions was performed using RNA transcripts as template. HTBI primers were employed in a first-round RT-PCR of the TCR CDR3. MiXCR, applied by TCRdb to the multiplex PCR reads, yields one record per CDR3 protein. The repertoire consists of 600,000 to 850,000 distinct CDR3 sequences, with roughly a sixth occurring once and the leading ten covering over 15%.

The clonotype originates from a woman in her forties or fifties with Graves' hyperthyroidism that later progressed to Graves' ophthalmopathy. This chain joins TRBV3-1 and TRBJ2-7; TRBD2 is a possible D gene (6 bases). What was sequenced was blood. CDR3 DNA sequence: TGTGCCAGCAGCCAAGATTGGAGGGGCTACGAGCAGTACTTC. This encodes CASSQDWRGYEQYF.